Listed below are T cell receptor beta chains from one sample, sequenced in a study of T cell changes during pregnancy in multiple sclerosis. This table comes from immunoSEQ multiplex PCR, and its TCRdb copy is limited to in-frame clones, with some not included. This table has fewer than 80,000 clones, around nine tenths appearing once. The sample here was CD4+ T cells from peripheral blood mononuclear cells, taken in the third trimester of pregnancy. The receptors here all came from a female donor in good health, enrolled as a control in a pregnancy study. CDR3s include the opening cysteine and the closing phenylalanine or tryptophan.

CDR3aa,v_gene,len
CASSIRTETDYGYTF,TRBV19,15
CASSQEGIGASGGTDTQYF,TRBV4-2,19
CASSPNVGGNNEQFF,TRBV18,15
CAIKLAGGPFDEQYF,TRBV10-3,15
CASSVSTGELNTEAFF,TRBV9,16
CASSRGPDPYTDTQYF,TRBV9,16
CASSLNRGGGEQYF,TRBV7-3,14
CASGPRDSGNTIYF,TRBV5-1,14
CASSYPGTSATTQYF,TRBV6-5,15
CSVSPTAAKNIQYF,TRBV29-1,14